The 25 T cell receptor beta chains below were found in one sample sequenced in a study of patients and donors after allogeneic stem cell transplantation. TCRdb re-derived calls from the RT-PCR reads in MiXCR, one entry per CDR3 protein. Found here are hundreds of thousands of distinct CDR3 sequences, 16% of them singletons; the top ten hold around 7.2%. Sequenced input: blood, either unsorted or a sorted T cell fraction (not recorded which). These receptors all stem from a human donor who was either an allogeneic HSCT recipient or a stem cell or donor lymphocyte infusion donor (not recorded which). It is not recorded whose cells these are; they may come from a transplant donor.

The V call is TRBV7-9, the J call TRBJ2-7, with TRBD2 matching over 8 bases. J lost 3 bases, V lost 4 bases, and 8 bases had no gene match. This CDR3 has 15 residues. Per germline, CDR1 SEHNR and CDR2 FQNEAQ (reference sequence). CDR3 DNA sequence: TGTGCCAGCAGCTCCCGGGAGGGCCAGTACTACGAGCAGTACTTC. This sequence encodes CASSSREGQYYEQYF.

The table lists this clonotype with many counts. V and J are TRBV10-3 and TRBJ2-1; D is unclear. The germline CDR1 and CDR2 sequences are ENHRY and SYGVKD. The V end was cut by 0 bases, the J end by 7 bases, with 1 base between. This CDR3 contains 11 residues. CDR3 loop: CAISESNEQFF. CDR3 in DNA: TGTGCCATCAGTGAGTCAAATGAGCAGTTCTTC.

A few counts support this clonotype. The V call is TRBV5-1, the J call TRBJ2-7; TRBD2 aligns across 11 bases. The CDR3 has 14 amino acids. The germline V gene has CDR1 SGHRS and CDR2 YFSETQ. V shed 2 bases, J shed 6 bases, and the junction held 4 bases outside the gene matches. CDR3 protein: CASSFGLAGGEQYF. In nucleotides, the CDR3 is TGCGCCAGCAGCTTTGGCCTAGCGGGGGGCGAGCAGTACTTC.

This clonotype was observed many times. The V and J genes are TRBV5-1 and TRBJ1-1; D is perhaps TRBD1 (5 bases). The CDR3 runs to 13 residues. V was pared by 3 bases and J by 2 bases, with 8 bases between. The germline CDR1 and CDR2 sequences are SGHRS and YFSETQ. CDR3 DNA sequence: TGCGCCAGCAGCTGGGGCCTAAACACTGAAGCTTTCTTT. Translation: CASSWGLNTEAFF. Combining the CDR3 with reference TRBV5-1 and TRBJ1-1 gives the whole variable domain KAGVTQTPRYLIKTRGQQVTLSCSPISGHRSVSWYQQTPGQGLQFLFEYFSETQRNKGNFPGRFSGRQFSNSRSEMNVSTLELGDSALYLCASSWGLNTEAFFGQGTRLTVV.

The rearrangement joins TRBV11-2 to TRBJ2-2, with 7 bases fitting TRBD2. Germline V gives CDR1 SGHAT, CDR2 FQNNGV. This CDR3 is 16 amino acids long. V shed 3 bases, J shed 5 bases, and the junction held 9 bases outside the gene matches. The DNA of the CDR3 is TGTGCCAGCAGCTTTTTGGCGGGAGCGTCGACCGGGGAGCTGTTTTTT. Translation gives CASSFLAGASTGELFF.

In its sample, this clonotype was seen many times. CDR3 nucleotide sequence: TGTGCCACCAGTGACCCTGCGGGGAGAAGCACAGATACGCAGTATTTT. It specifies CATSDPAGRSTDTQYF. The rearrangement joins TRBV24-1 to TRBJ2-3; D is possibly TRBD2 (6 bases). V dropped 4 bases and J dropped 0 bases, with 13 bases sitting between them. From germline, CDR1 is KGHDR and CDR2 SFDVKD. The CDR3 length is 16 residues.

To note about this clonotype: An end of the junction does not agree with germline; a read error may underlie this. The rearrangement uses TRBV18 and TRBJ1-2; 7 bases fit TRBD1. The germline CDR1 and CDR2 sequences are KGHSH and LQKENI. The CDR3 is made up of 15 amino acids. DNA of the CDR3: TGCGCCAGCAGCCCCTGGACAGGAGCCAACTATGGCTACACCTTC. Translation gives CASSPWTGANYGYTF.

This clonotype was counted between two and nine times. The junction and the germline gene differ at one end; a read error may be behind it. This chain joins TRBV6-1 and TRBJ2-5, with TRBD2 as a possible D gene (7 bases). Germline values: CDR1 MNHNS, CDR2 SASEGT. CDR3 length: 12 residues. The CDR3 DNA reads TGTGCCAGCAGACCACCAGTCGGGGGGCCGGACTTC. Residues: CASRPPVGGPDF.

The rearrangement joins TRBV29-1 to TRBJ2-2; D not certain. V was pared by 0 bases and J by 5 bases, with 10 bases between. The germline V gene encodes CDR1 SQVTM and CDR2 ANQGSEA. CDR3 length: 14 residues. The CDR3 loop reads CSVEEGWGTGELFF. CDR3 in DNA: TGCAGCGTTGAAGAGGGGTGGGGAACCGGGGAGCTGTTTTTT.

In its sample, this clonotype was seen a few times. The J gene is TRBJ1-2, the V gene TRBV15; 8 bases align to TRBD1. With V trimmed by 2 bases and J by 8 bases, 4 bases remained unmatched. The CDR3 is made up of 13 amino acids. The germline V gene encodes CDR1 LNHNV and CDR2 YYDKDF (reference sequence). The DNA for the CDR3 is TGTGCCACCAGCAGAAGGTCAGGGGGCGGCTACACCTTC. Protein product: CATSRRSGGGYTF.

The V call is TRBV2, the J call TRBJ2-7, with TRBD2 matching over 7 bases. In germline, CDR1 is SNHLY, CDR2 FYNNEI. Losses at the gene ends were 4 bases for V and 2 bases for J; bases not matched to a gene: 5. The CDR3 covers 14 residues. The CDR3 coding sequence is TGTGCCAGCAGTGTGGCTAGCGGAACCTACGAGCAGTACTTC. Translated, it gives CASSVASGTYEQYF.

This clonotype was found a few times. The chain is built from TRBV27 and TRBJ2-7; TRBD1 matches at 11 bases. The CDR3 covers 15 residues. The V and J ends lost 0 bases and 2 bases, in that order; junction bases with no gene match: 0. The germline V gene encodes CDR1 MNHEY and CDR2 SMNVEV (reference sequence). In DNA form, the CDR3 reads TGTGCCAGCAGTTTATCGGGACAGGGGGCCTACGAGCAGTACTTC. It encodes CASSLSGQGAYEQYF.

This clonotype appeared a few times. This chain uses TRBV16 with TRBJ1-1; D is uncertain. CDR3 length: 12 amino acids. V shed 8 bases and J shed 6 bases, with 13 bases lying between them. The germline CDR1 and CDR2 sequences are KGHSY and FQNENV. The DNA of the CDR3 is TGTGCCAGCCCGACCGGTAAGGCTGAAGCTTTCTTT. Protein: CASPTGKAEAFF.

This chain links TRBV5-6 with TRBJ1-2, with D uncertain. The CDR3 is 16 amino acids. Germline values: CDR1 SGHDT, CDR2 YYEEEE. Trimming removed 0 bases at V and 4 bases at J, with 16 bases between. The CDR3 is CASSLVGSTGSYGYTF. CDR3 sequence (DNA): TGTGCCAGCAGCTTGGTCGGCAGTACGGGATCCTATGGCTACACCTTC.

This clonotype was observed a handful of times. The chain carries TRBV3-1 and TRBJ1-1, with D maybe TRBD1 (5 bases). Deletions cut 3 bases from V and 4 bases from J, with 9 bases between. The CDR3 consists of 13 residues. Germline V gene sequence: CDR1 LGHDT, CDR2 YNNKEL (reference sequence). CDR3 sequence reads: CASSQYGATEAFF. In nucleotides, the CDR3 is TGTGCCAGCAGCCAGTACGGGGCCACTGAAGCTTTCTTT.

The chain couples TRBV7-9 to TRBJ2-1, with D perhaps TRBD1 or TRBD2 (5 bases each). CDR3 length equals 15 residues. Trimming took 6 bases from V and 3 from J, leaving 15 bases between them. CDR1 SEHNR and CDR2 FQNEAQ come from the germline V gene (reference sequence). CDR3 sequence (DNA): TGTGCCAGCAGGATACCGGGACCGGGCTACAATGAGCAGTTCTTC. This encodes CASRIPGPGYNEQFF.

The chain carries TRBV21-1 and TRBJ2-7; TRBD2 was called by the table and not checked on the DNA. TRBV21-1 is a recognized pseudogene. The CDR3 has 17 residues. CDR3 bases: TGTGCCAGCAGCAAAGCTCCACGTAAACTTAGGAGGTACGAGCAGTACTTC. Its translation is CASSKAPRKLRRYEQYF.

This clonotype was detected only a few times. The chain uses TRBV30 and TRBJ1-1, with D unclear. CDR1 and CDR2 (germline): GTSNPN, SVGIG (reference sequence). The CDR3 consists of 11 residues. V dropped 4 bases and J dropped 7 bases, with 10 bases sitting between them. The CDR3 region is CAWKQTFEAFF. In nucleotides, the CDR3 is TGTGCCTGGAAACAGACCTTTGAAGCTTTCTTT. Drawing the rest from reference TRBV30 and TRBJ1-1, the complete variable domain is SQTIHQWPATLVQPVGSPLSLECTVEGTSNPNLYWYRQAAGRGLQLLFYSVGIGQISSEVPQNLSASRPQDRQFILSSKKLLLSDSGFYLCAWKQTFEAFFGQGTRLTVV.

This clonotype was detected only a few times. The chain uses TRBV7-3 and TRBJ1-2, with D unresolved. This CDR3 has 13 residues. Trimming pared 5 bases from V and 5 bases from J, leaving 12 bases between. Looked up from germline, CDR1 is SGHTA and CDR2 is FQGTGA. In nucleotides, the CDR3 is TGTGCCAGCAGCCAAGCCGCGGGTTATGGCTACACCTTC. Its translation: CASSQAAGYGYTF.

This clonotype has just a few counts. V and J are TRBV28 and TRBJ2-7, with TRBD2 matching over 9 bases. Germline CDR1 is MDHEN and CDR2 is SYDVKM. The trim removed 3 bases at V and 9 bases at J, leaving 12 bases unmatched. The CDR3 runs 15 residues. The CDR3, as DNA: TGTGCCAGCAGTTTTAGGCTAGCGGGGATGTCCGGGCAGTACTTC. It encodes CASSFRLAGMSGQYF. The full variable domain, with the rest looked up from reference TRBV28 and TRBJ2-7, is DVKVTQSSRYLVKRTGEKVFLECVQDMDHENMFWYRQDPGLGLRLIYFSYDVKMKEKGDIPEGYSVSREKKERFSLILESASTNQTSMYLCASSFRLAGMSGQYFGPGTRLTVT.

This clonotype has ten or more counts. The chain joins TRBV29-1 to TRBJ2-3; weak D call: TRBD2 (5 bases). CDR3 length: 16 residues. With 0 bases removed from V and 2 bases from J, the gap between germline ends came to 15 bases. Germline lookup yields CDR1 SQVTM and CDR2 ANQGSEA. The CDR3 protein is CSVEEGIARNTDTQYF. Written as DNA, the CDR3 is TGCAGCGTTGAAGAGGGAATAGCGAGGAACACAGATACGCAGTATTTT.

The CDR3 is CASSQTLVGAGEQYF. The CDR3 nucleotides read TGCGCCAGCAGCCAAACTCTGGTAGGGGCGGGGGAGCAGTACTTC. This sequence joins TRBV4-1 and TRBJ2-7; a weak D match, TRBD2 (6 bases). Per germline, CDR1 MGHRA and CDR2 YSYEKL. This CDR3 has 15 amino acids. V dropped 2 bases and J dropped 7 bases, with 18 bases sitting between them.

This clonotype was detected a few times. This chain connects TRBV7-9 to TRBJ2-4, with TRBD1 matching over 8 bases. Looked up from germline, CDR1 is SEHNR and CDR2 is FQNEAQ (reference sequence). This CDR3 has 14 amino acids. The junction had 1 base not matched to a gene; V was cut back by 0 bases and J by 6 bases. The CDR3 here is CASSLADRGNIQYF. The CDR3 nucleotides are TGTGCCAGCAGCTTAGCTGACAGGGGAAACATTCAGTACTTC.

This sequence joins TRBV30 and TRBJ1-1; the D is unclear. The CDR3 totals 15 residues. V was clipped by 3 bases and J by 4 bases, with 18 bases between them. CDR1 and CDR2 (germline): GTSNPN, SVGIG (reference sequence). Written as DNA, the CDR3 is TGTGCCTGGAGCCCCCCCGGGCGATTCGGCACTGAAGCTTTCTTT. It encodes CAWSPPGRFGTEAFF.

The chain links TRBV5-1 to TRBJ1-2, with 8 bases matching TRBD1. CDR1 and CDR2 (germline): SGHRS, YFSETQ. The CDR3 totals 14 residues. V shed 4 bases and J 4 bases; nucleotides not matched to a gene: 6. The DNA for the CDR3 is TGCGCCAGCAGCCCAGGACAGGGCGTCTATGGCTACACCTTC. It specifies CASSPGQGVYGYTF.